What follows are 5 T cell receptor beta chains derived from one specimen sequenced in a study of beta chain features in type 1 diabetes. The authors reverse transcribed all of the isolated RNA, so sequencing captured expressed TCRB transcripts. Some clones are missing from TCRdb's copy, which holds only in-frame ones; the method was immunoSEQ multiplex PCR. Among about 340,000 clones listed, 6.5% to 10% were seen once. Sequencing was carried out using central memory CD4+ T cells from blood. The receptor set was obtained from a woman aged 18-29 years in good health.

This clone was counted between two and nine times. Here the CDR3 DNA reads TGCGCCAGCAGCCAAGATCCGGGGAGAAACACTGAAGCTTTCTTT. Translating it yields CASSQDPGRNTEAFF. The V call is TRBV4-3, the J call TRBJ1-1; no clear D. The CDR3 runs 15 residues. Germline assignment: CDR1 LGHNA and CDR2 YSLEER. V was pared by 0 bases and J by 2 bases, with 10 bases between.

This clone was seen ten or more times. This rearrangement joins TRBV2 to TRBJ2-1, with 12 bases lining up with TRBD2. The CDR3 contains 14 residues. The V segment lost 6 bases and the J segment 9 bases; nucleotides outside the gene matches: 6. Germline lookup yields CDR1 SNHLY and CDR2 FYNNEI. The CDR3 DNA follows: TGTGCCAGCAGGCTAGCGGGAGGGCCTGGTGAGCAGTTCTTC. Protein sequence: CASRLAGGPGEQFF.

This clone was detected ten times or more. This chain uses TRBV2 with TRBJ2-1; D ambiguous. CDR3 length: 12 residues. Germline V gene lookup returns CDR1 SNHLY and CDR2 FYNNEI. Deletions cut 8 bases from V and 9 bases from J, with 14 bases between. The CDR3 sequence is CASSNSQSEQFF. The CDR3 DNA follows: TGTGCCAGCTCGAATAGCCAAAGTGAGCAGTTCTTC.

This clone was detected only a few times. The chain combines TRBV5-1 with TRBJ2-3; 7 bases map to TRBD1. The CDR3 extends over 16 amino acids. Losses at the gene ends were 3 bases for V and 0 bases for J; bases not matched to a gene: 7. CDR1 is SGHRS and CDR2 is YFSETQ in the germline V gene. CDR3 in amino acids: CASSSGQAGSTDTQYF. The CDR3 DNA reads TGCGCCAGCAGCTCCGGACAGGCCGGGAGCACAGATACGCAGTATTTT.

The genes are TRBV6-5 and TRBJ2-5; the D is unclear. Germline CDR1 and CDR2: MNHEY and SVGAGI. V was trimmed by 5 bases and J by 3 bases, leaving 10 bases between them. This CDR3 has 13 residues. DNA of the CDR3: TGTGCCAGCAGTGGAGATTACAAAGAGACCCAGTACTTC. It codes for CASSGDYKETQYF.